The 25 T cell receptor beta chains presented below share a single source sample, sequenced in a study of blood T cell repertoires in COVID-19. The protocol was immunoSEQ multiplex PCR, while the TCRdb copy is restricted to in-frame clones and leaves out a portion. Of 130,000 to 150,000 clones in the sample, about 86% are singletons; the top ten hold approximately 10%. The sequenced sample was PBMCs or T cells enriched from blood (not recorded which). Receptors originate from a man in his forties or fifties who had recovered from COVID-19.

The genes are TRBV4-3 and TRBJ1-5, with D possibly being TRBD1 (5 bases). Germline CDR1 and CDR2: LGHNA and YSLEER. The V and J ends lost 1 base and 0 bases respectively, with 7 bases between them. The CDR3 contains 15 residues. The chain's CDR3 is CASSQVTGSNQPQHF. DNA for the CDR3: TGCGCCAGCAGCCAAGTAACAGGTAGCAATCAGCCCCAGCATTTT.

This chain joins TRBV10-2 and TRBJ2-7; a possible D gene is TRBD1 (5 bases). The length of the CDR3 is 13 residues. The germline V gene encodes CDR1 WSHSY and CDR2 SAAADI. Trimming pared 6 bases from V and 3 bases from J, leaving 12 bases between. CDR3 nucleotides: TGCGCCAGCAGGGAGACAGTAAACTACGAGCAGTACTTC. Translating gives CASRETVNYEQYF.

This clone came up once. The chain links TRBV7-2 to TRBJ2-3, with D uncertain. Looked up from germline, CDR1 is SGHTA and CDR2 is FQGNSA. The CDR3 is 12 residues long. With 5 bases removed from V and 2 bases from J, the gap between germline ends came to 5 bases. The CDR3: CASSAYTDTQYF. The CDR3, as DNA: TGTGCCAGCAGCGCCTACACAGATACGCAGTATTTT.

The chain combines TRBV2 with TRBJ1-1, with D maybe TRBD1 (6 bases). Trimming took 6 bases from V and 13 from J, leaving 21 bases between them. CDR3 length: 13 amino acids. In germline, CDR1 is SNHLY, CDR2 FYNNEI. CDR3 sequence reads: CASRTGTSQPGFF. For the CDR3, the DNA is TGTGCCAGCAGAACAGGGACAAGTCAGCCCGGTTTCTTT.

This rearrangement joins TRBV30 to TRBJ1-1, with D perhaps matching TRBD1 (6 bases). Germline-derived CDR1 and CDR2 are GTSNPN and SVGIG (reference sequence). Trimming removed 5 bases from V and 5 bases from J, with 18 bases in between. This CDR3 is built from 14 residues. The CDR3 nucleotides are TGTGCCTGGGCGCCGAGGGGGTGGTCTACTGAAGCTTTCTTT. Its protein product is CAWAPRGWSTEAFF. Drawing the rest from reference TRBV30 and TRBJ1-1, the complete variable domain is SQTIHQWPATLVQPVGSPLSLECTVEGTSNPNLYWYRQAAGRGLQLLFYSVGIGQISSEVPQNLSASRPQDRQFILSSKKLLLSDSGFYLCAWAPRGWSTEAFFGQGTRLTVV.

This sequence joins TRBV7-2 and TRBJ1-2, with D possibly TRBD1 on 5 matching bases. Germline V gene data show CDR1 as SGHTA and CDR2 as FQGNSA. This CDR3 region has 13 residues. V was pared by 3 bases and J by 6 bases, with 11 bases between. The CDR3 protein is CASSLNGANGYTF. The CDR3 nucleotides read TGTGCCAGCAGCTTGAATGGGGCCAATGGCTACACCTTC.

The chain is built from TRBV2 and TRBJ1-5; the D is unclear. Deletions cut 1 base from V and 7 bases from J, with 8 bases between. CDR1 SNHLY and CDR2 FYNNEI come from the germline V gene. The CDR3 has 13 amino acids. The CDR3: CASSEEGAQPQHF. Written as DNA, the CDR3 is TGTGCCAGCAGTGAAGAGGGAGCACAGCCCCAGCATTTT.

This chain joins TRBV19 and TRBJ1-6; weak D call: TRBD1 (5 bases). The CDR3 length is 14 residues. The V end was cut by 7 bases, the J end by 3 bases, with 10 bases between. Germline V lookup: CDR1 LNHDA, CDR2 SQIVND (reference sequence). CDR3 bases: TGTGCCAGTATGGAGACAGACTATAATTCACCCCTCCACTTT. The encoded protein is CASMETDYNSPLHF. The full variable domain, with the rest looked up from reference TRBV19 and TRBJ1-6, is DGGITQSPKYLFRKEGQNVTLSCEQNLNHDAMYWYRQDPGQGLRLIYYSQIVNDFQKGDIAEGYSVSREKKESFPLTVTSAQKNPTAFYLCASMETDYNSPLHFGNGTRLTVT.

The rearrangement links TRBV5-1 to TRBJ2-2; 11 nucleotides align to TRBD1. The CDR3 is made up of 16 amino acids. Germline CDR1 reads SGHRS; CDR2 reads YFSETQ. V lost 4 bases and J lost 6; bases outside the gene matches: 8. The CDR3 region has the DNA TGCGCCAGCAGCCCACCGGGACAGGGGGGATCCGGGGAGCTGTTTTTT. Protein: CASSPPGQGGSGELFF.

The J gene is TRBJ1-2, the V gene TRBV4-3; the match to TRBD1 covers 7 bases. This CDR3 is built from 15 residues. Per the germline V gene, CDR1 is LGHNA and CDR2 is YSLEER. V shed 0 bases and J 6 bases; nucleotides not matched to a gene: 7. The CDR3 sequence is CASSQDGGGTDGYTF. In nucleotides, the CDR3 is TGCGCCAGCAGCCAAGATGGGGGCGGGACAGATGGCTACACCTTC.

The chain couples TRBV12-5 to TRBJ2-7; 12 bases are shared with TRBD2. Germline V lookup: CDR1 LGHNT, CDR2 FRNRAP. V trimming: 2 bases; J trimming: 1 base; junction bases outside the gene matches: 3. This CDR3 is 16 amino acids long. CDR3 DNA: TGTGCTAGTGGTTTGACAACTAGCGGGGGGTCCTACGAGCAGTACTTC. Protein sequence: CASGLTTSGGSYEQYF.

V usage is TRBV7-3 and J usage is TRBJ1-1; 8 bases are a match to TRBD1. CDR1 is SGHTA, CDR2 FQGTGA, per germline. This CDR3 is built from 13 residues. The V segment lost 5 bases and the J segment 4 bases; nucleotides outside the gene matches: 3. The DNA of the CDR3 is TGTGCCAGCAGCCTGACAGGGGCCACTGAAGCTTTCTTT. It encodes CASSLTGATEAFF.

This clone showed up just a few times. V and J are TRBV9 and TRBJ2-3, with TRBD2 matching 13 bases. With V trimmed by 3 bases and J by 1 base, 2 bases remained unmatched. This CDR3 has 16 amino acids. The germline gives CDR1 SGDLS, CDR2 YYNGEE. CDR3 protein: CASSGGLAGGTDTQYF. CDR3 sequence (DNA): TGTGCCAGCAGCGGCGGACTAGCGGGGGGCACAGATACGCAGTATTTT.

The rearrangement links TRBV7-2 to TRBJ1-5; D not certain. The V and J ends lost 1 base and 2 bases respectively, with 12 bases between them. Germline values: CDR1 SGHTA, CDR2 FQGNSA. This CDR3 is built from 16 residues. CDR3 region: CASSLGPLGGNQPQHF. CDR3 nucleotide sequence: TGTGCCAGCAGCTTAGGACCCCTCGGGGGCAATCAGCCCCAGCATTTT.

CDR3 loop: CASSPQGSGNTIYF. CDR3 nucleotides: TGTGCCAGCAGTCCTCAGGGGTCTGGAAACACCATATATTTT. The chain has TRBV6-6 and TRBJ1-3, with D perhaps TRBD1 (6 bases). This CDR3 spans 14 amino acids. From germline, CDR1 is MNHNY and CDR2 SVGAGI (reference sequence). V gave up 5 bases and J gave up 1 base, with 9 bases separating them.

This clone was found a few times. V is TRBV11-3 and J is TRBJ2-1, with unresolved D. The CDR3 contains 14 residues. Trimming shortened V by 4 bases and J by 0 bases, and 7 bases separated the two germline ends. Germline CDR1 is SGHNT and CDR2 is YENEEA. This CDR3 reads CASSSTNSYNEQFF. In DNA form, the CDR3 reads TGTGCCAGCAGCTCCACTAACTCCTACAATGAGCAGTTCTTC. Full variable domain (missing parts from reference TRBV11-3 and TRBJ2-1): EAGVVQSPRYKIIEKKQPVAFWCNPISGHNTLYWYLQNLGQGPELLIRYENEEAVDDSQLPKDRFSAERLKGVDSTLKIQPAELGDSAVYLCASSSTNSYNEQFFGPGTRLTVL.

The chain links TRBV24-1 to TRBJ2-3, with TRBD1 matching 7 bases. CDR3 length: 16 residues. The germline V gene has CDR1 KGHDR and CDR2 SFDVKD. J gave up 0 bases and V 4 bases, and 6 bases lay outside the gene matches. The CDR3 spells CATSDPRQGSTDTQYF. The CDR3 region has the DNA TGTGCCACCAGTGACCCACGACAGGGAAGCACAGATACGCAGTATTTT.

The CDR3 region has the DNA TGTGCCAGCAGCCAGACGGGGGGGGCACCCCTCCACTTT. Protein: CASSQTGGAPLHF. J is TRBJ1-6 and V is TRBV3-1 (or the pseudogene TRBV3-2); TRBD1 might be the D (5 bases). The CDR3 is made up of 13 amino acids. Germline values: CDR1 LGHDT, CDR2 YNNKEL (reference sequence). V was clipped by 3 bases and J by 11 bases, with 11 bases between them.

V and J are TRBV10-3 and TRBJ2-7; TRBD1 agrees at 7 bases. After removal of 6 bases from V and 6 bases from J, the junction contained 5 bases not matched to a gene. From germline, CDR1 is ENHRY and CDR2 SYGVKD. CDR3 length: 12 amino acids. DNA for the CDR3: TGTGCCATCAGCGCCCCAGGGGGCGAGCAGTACTTC. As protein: CAISAPGGEQYF.

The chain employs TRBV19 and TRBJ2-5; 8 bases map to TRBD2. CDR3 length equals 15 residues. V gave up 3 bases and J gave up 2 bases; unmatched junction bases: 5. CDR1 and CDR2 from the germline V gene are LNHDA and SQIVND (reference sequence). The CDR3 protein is CASSILTSGQETQYF. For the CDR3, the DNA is TGTGCCAGTAGTATCTTAACTAGCGGACAAGAGACCCAGTACTTC.

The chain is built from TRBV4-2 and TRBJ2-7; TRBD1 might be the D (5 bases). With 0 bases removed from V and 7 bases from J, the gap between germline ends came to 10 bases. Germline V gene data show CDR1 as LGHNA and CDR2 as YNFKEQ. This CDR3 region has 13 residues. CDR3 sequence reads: CASSQDRVGEQYF. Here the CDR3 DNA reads TGTGCCAGCAGCCAAGACAGGGTGGGGGAGCAGTACTTC.

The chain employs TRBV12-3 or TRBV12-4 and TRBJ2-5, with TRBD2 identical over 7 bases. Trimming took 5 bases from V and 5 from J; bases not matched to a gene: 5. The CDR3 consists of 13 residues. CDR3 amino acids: CASSRAGRETQYF. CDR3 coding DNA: TGTGCCAGCAGTCGAGCCGGGAGGGAGACCCAGTACTTC.

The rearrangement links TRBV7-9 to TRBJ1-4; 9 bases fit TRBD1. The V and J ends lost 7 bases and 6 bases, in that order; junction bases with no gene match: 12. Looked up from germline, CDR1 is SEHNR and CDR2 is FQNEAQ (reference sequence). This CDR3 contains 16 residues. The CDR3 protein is CASNPGTGFRYEKLFF. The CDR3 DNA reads TGTGCCAGCAACCCCGGGACAGGGTTTCGGTATGAAAAACTGTTTTTT. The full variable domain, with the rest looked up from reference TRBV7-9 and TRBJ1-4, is DTGVSQNPRHKITKRGQNVTFRCDPISEHNRLYWYRQTLGQGPEFLTYFQNEAQLEKSRLLSDRFSAERPKGSFSTLEIQRTEQGDSAMYLCASNPGTGFRYEKLFFGSGTQLSVL.

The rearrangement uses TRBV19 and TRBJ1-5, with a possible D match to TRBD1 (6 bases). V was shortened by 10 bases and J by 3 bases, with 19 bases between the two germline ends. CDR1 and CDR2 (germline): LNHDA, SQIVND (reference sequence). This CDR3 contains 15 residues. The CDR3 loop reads CATQDRTVFNQPQHF. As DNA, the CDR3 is TGTGCCACTCAAGACAGGACGGTCTTCAATCAGCCCCAGCATTTT.

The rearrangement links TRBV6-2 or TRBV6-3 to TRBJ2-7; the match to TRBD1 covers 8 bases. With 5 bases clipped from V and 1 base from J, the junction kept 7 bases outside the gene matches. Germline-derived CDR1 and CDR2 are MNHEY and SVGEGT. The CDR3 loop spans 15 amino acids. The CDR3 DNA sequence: TGTGCCAGCAGTACGGGACAGGTGGGATCCTACGAGCAGTACTTC. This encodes CASSTGQVGSYEQYF.